The sequence of this TCR beta chain was determined in a study of T cell repertoires in cytomegalovirus infection. Study overall: Shared public TCR beta signatures pointed to both CMV infection and a matching HLA type. General study findings and limits: Based on cumulative public TCR beta family frequency, carriers of CMV plus the relevant HLA were identified. HLA-C-restricted CMV-specific TCR beta clonotypes prevailed in the ex vivo response.

TCRdb analysed the reads with MiXCR anew, one entry per CDR3 protein. This table has under 850,000 distinct CDR3 sequences, 35% appearing once. Germline trimming cut 5 bases from V and 6 bases from J; bases unmatched to any gene: 9. The germline V gene encodes CDR1 MDHEN and CDR2 SYDVKM. The CDR3 runs 15 residues. As to this clonotype: Its target is unknown.

The sequence was collected from a human donor in good health (CMV status not recorded). Some clones in this sample may be carry-over from other donors' samples. Sample: PBMCs. This sequence joins TRBV28 and TRBJ1-5; TRBD1 aligns across 8 bases. The CDR3 DNA follows: TGTGCCAGCAGTGAGATAGCAGGGGGCGGTCAGCCCCAGCATTTT. It codes for CASSEIAGGGQPQHF.